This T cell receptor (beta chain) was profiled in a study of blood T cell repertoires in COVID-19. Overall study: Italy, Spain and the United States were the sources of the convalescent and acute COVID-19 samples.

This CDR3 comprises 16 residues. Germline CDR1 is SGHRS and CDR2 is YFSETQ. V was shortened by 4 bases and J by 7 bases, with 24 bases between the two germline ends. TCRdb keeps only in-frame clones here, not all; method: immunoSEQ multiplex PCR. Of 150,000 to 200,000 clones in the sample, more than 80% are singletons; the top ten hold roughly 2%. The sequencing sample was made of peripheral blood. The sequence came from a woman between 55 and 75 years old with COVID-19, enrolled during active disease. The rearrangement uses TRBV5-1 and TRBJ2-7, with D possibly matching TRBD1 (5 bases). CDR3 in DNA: TGCGCCAGCAGCCCCACGAACACTTGGGGCTCTGGGGAGCAGTACTTC. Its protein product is CASSPTNTWGSGEQYF.